These 31 T cell receptor beta chains were sequenced from one sample in a study of cytomegalovirus exposure and HLA in healthy donors. Amplification used 60 Vbeta primers and 13 Jbeta primers. Sequencing was performed with immunoSEQ multiplex PCR; in TCRdb, only in-frame clones are kept and a portion is missing. The sample contains 130,000 to 150,000 clones, about 80% of which appear only once. The sequencing input was PBMCs. Every receptor here comes from a male donor in good health and CMV-seropositive.

The rearrangement joins TRBV2 to TRBJ2-1, with D perhaps matching TRBD2 (5 bases). CDR1 and CDR2 (germline): SNHLY, FYNNEI. The CDR3 sequence is 18 residues long. V gave up 4 bases and J gave up 4 bases, with 23 bases separating them. The CDR3 bases are TGTGCCAGCAGTGGCAACAAGAAAGACGCGGGTCTTTACAATGAGCAGTTCTTC. It codes for CASSGNKKDAGLYNEQFF.

The chain employs TRBV10-3 and TRBJ2-7, with D perhaps TRBD1 (6 bases). The CDR3 covers 14 residues. The germline V and J ends were trimmed by 10 bases and 3 bases, with 19 bases remaining between them. CDR1 is ENHRY, CDR2 SYGVKD, per germline. This chain's CDR3 is CATSKGRGGYEQYF. In DNA, the CDR3 is TGTGCCACCTCAAAGGGGCGAGGGGGCTACGAGCAGTACTTC.

This clone appeared a few times. This chain connects TRBV30 to TRBJ1-2; tentatively, D is TRBD1 (5 bases). V shed 4 bases and J shed 4 bases, with 10 bases lying between them. The CDR3 extends over 12 amino acids. Germline CDR1 GTSNPN, CDR2 SVGIG (reference sequence). The CDR3 DNA sequence: TGTGCCTGGATTGGGGGGTCCTATGGCTACACCTTC. Translating gives CAWIGGSYGYTF.

This clone was seen only once. V and J are TRBV5-8 and TRBJ2-2; 7 bases match TRBD2. Germline CDR1 reads SGHTS; CDR2 reads YDEGEE. This CDR3 contains 15 residues. The trim removed 2 bases at V and 1 base at J, leaving 2 bases unmatched. In DNA, the CDR3 is TGTGCCAGCAGCTTAGGCGGGAGGAACACCGGGGAGCTGTTTTTT. Translated: CASSLGGRNTGELFF.

In this sample, this clone turned up once. As DNA, the CDR3 is TGTGCCAGTAGTACAGACAGATTCTATGGCTACACCTTC. Encoded protein: CASSTDRFYGYTF. The chain couples TRBV19 to TRBJ1-2; D might be TRBD1 (5 bases). Between the trimmed V and J ends, which lost 4 bases and 4 bases, there was a span of 10 bases. Germline V lookup: CDR1 LNHDA, CDR2 SQIVND (reference sequence). CDR3 length: 13 residues.

A note on this clone: The same CDR3 is also encoded by other DNA sequences in this sample. The V and J genes are TRBV6-5 and TRBJ2-1, with D maybe TRBD1 (5 bases). The CDR3 length is 13 residues. Germline loops: CDR1 MNHEY, CDR2 SVGAGI. With 6 bases removed from V and 3 bases from J, the gap between germline ends came to 9 bases. CDR3 in amino acids: CASSVTDYNEQFF. The CDR3 DNA reads as TGTGCCAGCAGCGTGACAGACTACAATGAGCAGTTCTTC.

This clone was picked up a small number of times. This rearrangement joins TRBV6-6 to TRBJ2-1; TRBD1 might be the D (6 bases). CDR1 is MNHNY and CDR2 is SVGAGI in the germline V gene (reference sequence). Trimming took 9 bases from V and 5 from J, leaving 14 bases between them. The CDR3 totals 13 residues. CDR3 sequence: CASGTLPDNEQFF. The CDR3 DNA reads as TGTGCCAGTGGGACACTCCCAGACAATGAGCAGTTCTTC.

V gene TRBV5-1 combines with J gene TRBJ1-3; TRBD1 aligns across 7 bases. Germline V gene lookup returns CDR1 SGHRS and CDR2 YFSETQ. The CDR3 length is 16 residues. Trimming removed 4 bases from V and 0 bases from J; junction bases left unmatched: 7. This CDR3 reads CASSRDSRSSGNTIYF. In DNA form, the CDR3 reads TGCGCCAGCAGCCGGGACAGCAGGAGCTCTGGAAACACCATATATTTT.

The J gene is TRBJ2-2, the V gene TRBV7-9; 8 bases fit TRBD1. Germline lookup yields CDR1 SEHNR and CDR2 FQNEAQ (reference sequence). V trimming: 1 base; J trimming: 5 bases; junction bases outside the gene matches: 3. This CDR3 has 15 residues. This CDR3 is CASSLETGGTGELFF. CDR3 sequence (DNA): TGTGCCAGCAGCTTAGAAACAGGGGGAACCGGGGAGCTGTTTTTT.

CDR3 coding DNA: TGTGCCAGCAGTTTATATGGGACAAACACAGATACGCAGTATTTT. It yields the protein CASSLYGTNTDTQYF. J is TRBJ2-3 and V is TRBV27; TRBD1 is a possible D gene (6 bases). The CDR3 runs 15 residues. From germline, CDR1 is MNHEY and CDR2 SMNVEV (reference sequence). Trimming pared 1 base from V and 2 bases from J, leaving 10 bases between.

This clone was counted between two and nine times. This rearrangement joins TRBV6-5 to TRBJ2-5; 10 positions agree with TRBD2. The CDR3 has 15 residues. The germline V gene encodes CDR1 MNHEY and CDR2 SVGAGI. The V segment lost 7 bases and the J segment 5 bases; nucleotides outside the gene matches: 10. CDR3 sequence reads: CASTLSGGAQETQYF. The CDR3 nucleotides read TGTGCCAGCACCCTAAGCGGGGGGGCCCAGGAGACCCAGTACTTC.

This clone appeared a few times. This chain connects TRBV9 to TRBJ1-2; no reliable D call. The germline V gene encodes CDR1 SGDLS and CDR2 YYNGEE. Trimming removed 4 bases at V and 2 bases at J, with 9 bases between. The length of the CDR3 is 13 residues. The DNA for the CDR3 is TGTGCCAGCAGCCCGGGAATAAACTATGGCTACACCTTC. It codes for CASSPGINYGYTF.

The rearrangement links TRBV7-9 to TRBJ1-1; D uncertain. V was clipped by 5 bases and J by 11 bases, with 24 bases between them. This CDR3 spans 15 amino acids. Germline loops: CDR1 SEHNR, CDR2 FQNEAQ (reference sequence). Written as DNA, the CDR3 is TGTGCCAGCAGCCCTGACCTCGGAGCAGTGGAAGAGGCTTTCTTT. Translating gives CASSPDLGAVEEAFF.

The chain combines TRBV9 with TRBJ1-2, with D uncertain. The length of the CDR3 is 12 residues. CDR1 is SGDLS, CDR2 YYNGEE, per germline. The V end was cut by 4 bases, the J end by 5 bases, with 9 bases between. The CDR3 loop reads CASSTRRYGYTF. The CDR3 DNA reads as TGTGCCAGCAGCACTCGTAGATATGGCTACACCTTC.

The J gene is TRBJ2-7, the V gene TRBV14; 7 nucleotides match TRBD2. The CDR3 consists of 18 residues. The junction had 13 bases not matched to a gene; V was cut back by 2 bases and J by 0 bases. Germline assignment: CDR1 SGHDN and CDR2 FVKESK. The CDR3 protein is CASSQNVISSGGSYEQYF. The CDR3 DNA follows: TGTGCCAGCAGCCAAAACGTTATTTCTAGCGGAGGCTCCTACGAGCAGTACTTC.

The rearrangement links TRBV7-2 to TRBJ2-7, with TRBD2 matching 10 bases. Looked up from germline, CDR1 is SGHTA and CDR2 is FQGNSA. The junction had 16 bases not matched to a gene; V was cut back by 5 bases and J by 3 bases. The CDR3 sequence is 18 residues long. The CDR3 protein is CASSGTSGRARIYYEQYF. The CDR3 DNA sequence: TGTGCCAGCAGCGGGACGAGCGGGAGGGCCCGGATCTACTACGAGCAGTACTTC.

The genes are TRBV7-4 and TRBJ2-5; 10 nucleotides align to TRBD2. Trimming cost V 3 bases and J 3 bases; bases outside gene matches: 7. The CDR3 covers 16 residues. The germline CDR1 and CDR2 sequences are SGHVT and SQSDAQ. The CDR3 DNA is TGTGCCAGCAGCTTTCCCCTAGCGGGAGTGGAAGAGACCCAGTACTTC. It is translated as CASSFPLAGVEETQYF.

The gene calls are TRBV5-4 and TRBJ1-6; no reliable D call. CDR1 and CDR2 (germline): SGHNT, YYREEE (reference sequence). The CDR3 runs to 15 residues. The V end lost 0 bases, the J end lost 4 bases, and 8 bases lay between the germline ends. The CDR3: CASSLGTSYNSPLHF. The DNA of the CDR3 is TGTGCCAGCAGCTTGGGCACTAGTTATAATTCACCCCTCCACTTT.

This clone was detected a few times. This chain joins TRBV29-1 and TRBJ2-7, with 8 bases lining up with TRBD1. Trimming cost V 4 bases and J 3 bases; bases outside gene matches: 5. Germline lookup yields CDR1 SQVTM and CDR2 ANQGSEA. This CDR3 contains 13 residues. CDR3 nucleotides: TGCAGCGTTGCGCGGGACAGGAACTACGAGCAGTACTTC. It is translated as CSVARDRNYEQYF.

DNA of the CDR3: TGTGCCAGCAGTTCCCCGGGTTTCGGGAGGCGAAACACCGGGGAGCTGTTTTTT. The encoded protein is CASSSPGFGRRNTGELFF. This rearrangement joins TRBV28 to TRBJ2-2, with TRBD2 matching 7 bases. Per germline, CDR1 MDHEN and CDR2 SYDVKM. V lost 4 bases, J lost 2 bases, and 13 bases stayed unmatched. The CDR3 has 18 residues. Together with reference TRBV28 and TRBJ2-2, the CDR3 gives the full variable domain: DVKVTQSSRYLVKRTGEKVFLECVQDMDHENMFWYRQDPGLGLRLIYFSYDVKMKEKGDIPEGYSVSREKKERFSLILESASTNQTSMYLCASSSPGFGRRNTGELFFGEGSRLTVL.

V usage is TRBV2 and J usage is TRBJ2-3, with D perhaps matching TRBD2 (6 bases). Germline V CDR1 and CDR2: SNHLY, FYNNEI. The length of the CDR3 is 13 residues. V was clipped by 7 bases and J by 5 bases, with 13 bases between them. CDR3 in amino acids: CASTGSGLDTQYF. DNA of the CDR3: TGTGCCAGCACCGGGAGTGGTTTAGATACGCAGTATTTT.

CDR3 amino acids: CAISAGGGTNTGELFF. The CDR3, as DNA: TGTGCCATCAGTGCAGGAGGGGGCACTAACACCGGGGAGCTGTTTTTT. The V and J genes are TRBV10-3 and TRBJ2-2, with D tentatively TRBD1 (7 bases). The V end was cut by 4 bases, the J end by 2 bases, with 14 bases between. The CDR3 has 16 residues. Germline V CDR1 and CDR2: ENHRY, SYGVKD.

The chain has TRBV6-6 and TRBJ2-3; D not certain. Trimming pared 6 bases from V and 2 bases from J, leaving 12 bases between. The CDR3 contains 14 residues. CDR1 MNHNY and CDR2 SVGAGI come from the germline V gene (reference sequence). The CDR3 sequence: CASSMLAPTDTQYF. CDR3 nucleotides: TGTGCCAGCAGCATGTTAGCCCCCACAGATACGCAGTATTTT.

This sequence joins TRBV27 and TRBJ2-5; weak D call: TRBD2 (6 bases). The CDR3 runs 15 residues. V lost 6 bases and J 4 bases, leaving 18 bases between the germline ends. The germline V gene has CDR1 MNHEY and CDR2 SMNVEV (reference sequence). The CDR3 region has the DNA TGTGCCAGCAGCACCACAGCCGCGGGGTCAGAGACCCAGTACTTC. This translates into CASSTTAAGSETQYF.

The chain joins TRBV11-2 to TRBJ1-2, with no clear D. Germline CDR1 and CDR2: SGHAT and FQNNGV. CDR3 size: 13 residues. Trimming stripped 5 bases from V and 1 base from J, with 8 bases between. CDR3 sequence: CASSNSFNYGYTF. Written as DNA, the CDR3 is TGTGCCAGCAGCAATTCATTTAACTATGGCTACACCTTC.

The chain employs TRBV28 and TRBJ1-2, with 7 bases aligning to TRBD1. Germline CDR1 reads MDHEN; CDR2 reads SYDVKM. The CDR3 covers 14 residues. J was trimmed by 3 bases and V by 2 bases; bases with no gene match: 3. CDR3 DNA sequence: TGTGCCAGCAGTTTACAGGGGGTAGACTATGGCTACACCTTC. It yields the protein CASSLQGVDYGYTF.

The chain uses TRBV9 and TRBJ2-7; maybe TRBD2 (6 bases). The CDR3 extends over 16 amino acids. Trimming stripped 3 bases from V and 7 bases from J, with 23 bases between. Germline CDR1 is SGDLS and CDR2 is YYNGEE. The DNA for the CDR3 is TGTGCCAGCAGCGCCGGAGTCTCCCTAGGAGGGAAGGAGCAGTACTTC. This sequence encodes CASSAGVSLGGKEQYF.

This chain joins TRBV29-1 and TRBJ2-7, with D possibly matching TRBD1 (6 bases). This CDR3 is 14 amino acids long. Trimming shortened V by 0 bases and J by 9 bases, and 18 bases separated the two germline ends. Germline V gene lookup returns CDR1 SQVTM and CDR2 ANQGSEA. The CDR3 DNA reads as TGCAGCGTTGAAGATCTTTACAGGGCCGGCGGGCAGTACTTC. This gives the protein CSVEDLYRAGGQYF.

The J gene is TRBJ1-2, the V gene TRBV6-6; D remains unclear. The CDR3 has 11 residues. Trimming took off 5 bases at V and 4 bases at J, with 5 bases between the two ends. Germline values: CDR1 MNHNY, CDR2 SVGAGI (reference sequence). The CDR3 region has the DNA TGTGCCAGCAGTCCCTCCTATGGCTACACCTTC. It encodes CASSPSYGYTF.

The chain carries TRBV28 and TRBJ2-1; 9 nucleotides match TRBD2. Trimming cost V 6 bases and J 5 bases; bases outside gene matches: 11. The CDR3 length is 16 residues. In germline, CDR1 is MDHEN, CDR2 SYDVKM. DNA of the CDR3: TGTGCCAGCAGGAGCGGGAGGTGGGAGTTGGACAATGAGCAGTTCTTC. Its protein product is CASRSGRWELDNEQFF.

This clone turned up a few times. The rearrangement links TRBV21-1 to TRBJ2-3; the table's D call of TRBD1 was not tested on the DNA. TRBV21-1 is shown as a pseudogene. The CDR3 length is 15 residues. This CDR3 reads CASSKEGWGPDTQYF. CDR3 nucleotides: TGTGCCAGCAGCAAAGAGGGATGGGGCCCAGATACGCAGTATTTT.